The present entry profiles one T cell receptor beta chain with its context. What it recognizes is unknown. The sample is drawn from a study of a mutant IDH1 vaccine in newly diagnosed glioma. Documented time point: week 35, safety follow-up. Vaccinated patients received 300 ug of mutant IDH1 20-mer peptide per dose, with topical imiquimod. The CDR3 contains 14 residues. The germline V gene has CDR1 SGDLS and CDR2 YYNGEE. V trimming: 5 bases; J trimming: 5 bases; junction bases outside the gene matches: 7. TCRdb's copy holds only in-frame clones and misses some; the assay was immunoSEQ multiplex PCR. Of about 54,000 clones listed, less than 90% are singletons.

This clonotype was obtained from a man aged 35-49 years with glioma. The chain uses TRBV9 and TRBJ2-3; TRBD1 matches 8 bases. The sample in question was PBMCs, obtained from a glioma patient whose treatment included an IDH1 peptide vaccine. CDR3 nucleotide sequence: TGTGCCAGCAGGGGGGGACAGGATAGAGATACGCAGTATTTT. Translating gives CASRGGQDRDTQYF.